The 24 T cell receptor beta chains below come from one sample, sequenced in a study of Graves' ophthalmopathy and Graves' hyperthyroidism. Amplified TCR beta CDR3 regions were obtained using RNA transcripts as template. RT-PCR was first run with HTBI primers, then multiplex PCR in a second round. TCRdb used MiXCR to reprocess the multiplex PCR reads, holding one entry per CDR3 protein. Of 200,000 to 250,000 distinct CDR3 sequences in the sample, approximately 21% were seen once. Material: peripheral blood. The receptors were gathered from a woman aged 50 to 60 with Graves' ophthalmopathy.

This clonotype has ten or more counts. The chain recombines TRBV12-3 or TRBV12-4 with TRBJ1-6; TRBD1 matches at 10 bases. V was clipped by 4 bases and J by 9 bases; unmatched bases: 9. This CDR3 comprises 16 residues. The CDR3 DNA follows: TGTGCCAGCAGTTCCCGGGAGACAGGGGGCATTTCACCCCTCCACTTT. This gives the protein CASSSRETGGISPLHF.

The table lists this clonotype with many counts. V usage is TRBV27 and J usage is TRBJ1-5; weak D call: TRBD1 (5 bases). CDR1 and CDR2 from the germline V gene are MNHEY and SMNVEV (reference sequence). V was shortened by 0 bases and J by 7 bases, with 7 bases between the two germline ends. The CDR3 length is 13 residues. The CDR3 is CASSLSPGQPQHF. CDR3 sequence (DNA): TGTGCCAGCAGTTTATCCCCAGGGCAGCCCCAGCATTTT.

Turning to this clonotype: This may stem from a read error, because a much larger clone lies one nucleotide away. Since the CDR3 does not end with the conserved phenylalanine or tryptophan, this likely comes from a read error. This chain links TRBV20-1 with TRBJ2-5; TRBD2 is a possible D gene (5 bases). Germline CDR1 and CDR2: DFQATT and SNEGSKA (reference sequence). The CDR3 runs 14 residues. Trimming took off 0 bases at V and 1 base at J, with 9 bases between the two ends. CDR3 protein: CSARDGLTQETQYL. The CDR3 DNA sequence: TGCAGTGCTAGAGATGGACTTACCCAAGAGACCCAGTACCTC.

This clonotype was seen at least ten times. This chain links TRBV7-2 with TRBJ1-1, with TRBD1 matching over 10 bases. The length of the CDR3 is 15 residues. Germline assignment: CDR1 SGHTA and CDR2 FQGNSA. The junction had 4 bases not matched to a gene; V was cut back by 1 base and J by 5 bases. CDR3 sequence reads: CASSLVDRGRTEAFF. The CDR3 nucleotides are TGTGCCAGCAGCTTAGTTGACAGGGGGCGGACTGAAGCTTTCTTT.

Ten or more counts support this clonotype. V usage is TRBV27 and J usage is TRBJ2-1; D gene uncertain. Trimming left V 3 bases short and J 4 bases short, with 4 bases between. The CDR3 is 12 residues long. Looked up from germline, CDR1 is MNHEY and CDR2 is SMNVEV (reference sequence). In DNA form, the CDR3 reads TGTGCCAGCAGTTTCGGGTACAATGAGCAGTTCTTC. This codes for CASSFGYNEQFF.

This clonotype was detected a few times. The CDR3 DNA is TGTGCCAGCAGAAGACAGGCATTGGGGACGAAGACCCAGTACTTC. Translated, it gives CASRRQALGTKTQYF. The chain couples TRBV28 to TRBJ2-5; tentative D call: TRBD1 (6 bases). Looked up from germline, CDR1 is MDHEN and CDR2 is SYDVKM. CDR3 size: 15 residues. Deletions cut 6 bases from V and 6 bases from J, with 20 bases between.

This clonotype was seen a handful of times. The V call is TRBV7-2, the J call TRBJ2-5; no clear D gene. This CDR3 contains 15 residues. V lost 5 bases and J 4 bases, leaving 17 bases between the germline ends. The V gene's germline CDR1 is SGHTA and CDR2 FQGNSA. CDR3 sequence (DNA): TGTGCCAGCAGCCCGTCTGGAGCACCCCTAGAGACCCAGTACTTC. This codes for CASSPSGAPLETQYF.

Many counts were recorded for this clonotype. The chain links TRBV19 to TRBJ1-1; maybe TRBD1 (5 bases). Trimming took 2 bases from V and 11 from J, leaving 15 bases between them. Per germline, CDR1 LNHDA and CDR2 SQIVND (reference sequence). The CDR3 is made up of 13 amino acids. In nucleotides, the CDR3 is TGTGCCAGTAGTATACCGGGACCATTGTTGGCTTTCTTT. The encoded protein is CASSIPGPLLAFF.

At least ten counts were recorded for this clonotype. This chain links TRBV7-3 with TRBJ1-2; a possible D gene is TRBD1 (6 bases). CDR1 SGHTA and CDR2 FQGTGA come from the germline V gene. Trimming took off 5 bases at V and 3 bases at J, with 13 bases between the two ends. The CDR3 runs to 14 residues. The CDR3 protein is CASSLNSGDYGYTF. As DNA, the CDR3 is TGTGCCAGCAGCCTTAACTCAGGGGACTATGGCTACACCTTC. Based on the CDR3 plus reference TRBV7-3 and TRBJ1-2, the full variable domain is GAGVSQTPSNKVTEKGKYVELRCDPISGHTALYWYRQSLGQGPEFLIYFQGTGAADDSGLPNDRFFAVRPEGSVSTLKIQRTERGDSAVYLCASSLNSGDYGYTFGSGTRLTVV.

As concerns this clonotype: Since a much larger clone is just one base distant, this may be a read error. The CDR3 does not close with the conserved phenylalanine or tryptophan, likely indicating a read error. The genes are TRBV29-1 and TRBJ2-7; the D gene is possibly TRBD2 (5 bases). This CDR3 comprises 13 residues. The germline V gene encodes CDR1 SQVTM and CDR2 ANQGSEA. The V and J ends lost 6 bases and 6 bases respectively, with 18 bases between them. CDR3 coding DNA: TGCAGCGTGGCGGGCCGGGGTTGGGCCGAGCAGTACATC. Amino acids: CSVAGRGWAEQYI.

Worth noting for this clonotype: The junction departs from germline at one end; a sequencing error may be responsible. The chain combines TRBV6-8 with TRBJ2-7; D ambiguous. From germline, CDR1 is MNHGY and CDR2 SAAAGT. There are 12 residues in the CDR3. CDR3 residues: CASSYSRWSDLF. In DNA, the CDR3 is TGTGCCAGCAGTTATAGTAGGTGGTCAGATCTCTTC.

This clonotype has a count of ten or more. The chain uses TRBV27 and TRBJ1-1; no clear D gene. V was cut by 6 bases and J by 4 bases, with 6 bases left in between. This CDR3 is 11 amino acids long. The germline CDR1 and CDR2 sequences are MNHEY and SMNVEV (reference sequence). CDR3 loop: CASRWGTEAFF. The CDR3, as DNA: TGTGCCAGCAGGTGGGGCACTGAAGCTTTCTTT.

This clonotype was observed a few times. The gene calls are TRBV6-1 and TRBJ2-2, with 10 bases aligning to TRBD1. Germline-derived CDR1 and CDR2 are MNHNS and SASEGT. The CDR3 spans 15 residues. J was trimmed by 4 bases and V by 6 bases; bases with no gene match: 5. The CDR3 DNA reads TGTGCCAGCAGGCCGGGACAGGGGACCACCGGGGAGCTGTTTTTT. It specifies CASRPGQGTTGELFF.

The J gene is TRBJ2-5, the V gene TRBV20-1; 9 bases agree with TRBD2. V lost 7 bases and J lost 3; bases outside the gene matches: 12. In germline, CDR1 is DFQATT, CDR2 SNEGSKA (reference sequence). The CDR3 length is 15 residues. Here the CDR3 reads CSGESSRLAEETQYF. The CDR3 DNA sequence: TGCAGTGGGGAATCTTCTCGACTAGCGGAAGAGACCCAGTACTTC.

This chain joins TRBV13 and TRBJ2-7; TRBD2 agrees at 13 bases. This CDR3 has 19 residues. V was pared by 1 base and J by 2 bases, with 11 bases of the junction left unmatched. Germline lookup yields CDR1 PRHDT and CDR2 FYEKMQ (reference sequence). DNA for the CDR3: TGTGCCAGCAGCTTAGTGTCCGGACTAGCGGGAGAAAAAACCTACGAGCAGTACTTC. This gives the protein CASSLVSGLAGEKTYEQYF.

This clonotype was counted at least ten times. V is TRBV7-8 and J is TRBJ1-5; D is unresolved. The CDR3 is 15 residues long. In germline, CDR1 is SGHVS, CDR2 FQNEAQ. V lost 1 base, J lost 4 bases, and 11 bases lay in between. CDR3 region: CASSLVRQPNQPQHF. The DNA for the CDR3 is TGTGCCAGCAGCTTAGTTCGGCAGCCAAATCAGCCCCAGCATTTT.

This clonotype was recorded at least ten times. The chain joins TRBV29-1 to TRBJ1-1, with a tentative D call TRBD1 (5 bases). This CDR3 region has 12 residues. Looked up from germline, CDR1 is SQVTM and CDR2 is ANQGSEA. V was pared by 8 bases and J by 11 bases, with 21 bases between. The DNA of the CDR3 is TGCAGCACCTCCACTGACAGATATGGTGCTTTCTTT. Its protein product is CSTSTDRYGAFF. Looking up the rest from reference TRBV29-1 and TRBJ1-1 gives the full variable domain: SAVISQKPSRDICQRGTSLTIQCQVDSQVTMMFWYRQQPGQSLTLIATANQGSEATYESGFVIDKFPISRPNLTFSTLTVSNMSPEDSSIYLCSTSTDRYGAFFGQGTRLTVV.

This clonotype was recorded many times. The rearrangement joins TRBV20-1 to TRBJ1-3; D call uncertain. Per germline, CDR1 DFQATT and CDR2 SNEGSKA (reference sequence). Trimming cost V 3 bases and J 0 bases, with 6 bases left between them. CDR3 length: 13 amino acids. CDR3 coding DNA: TGCAGTGCTAGTACCGGCTCTGGAAACACCATATATTTT. This translates into CSASTGSGNTIYF.

This clonotype was observed at least ten times. The chain links TRBV6-1 to TRBJ2-2; 8 bases agree with TRBD2. Germline V gene lookup returns CDR1 MNHNS and CDR2 SASEGT. The CDR3 consists of 15 residues. After removal of 3 bases from V and 6 bases from J, the junction contained 6 bases not matched to a gene. DNA of the CDR3: TGTGCCAGCAGTGAGAGCGGGAGTGGCGCCGGGGAGCTGTTTTTT. This codes for CASSESGSGAGELFF.

This clonotype was detected many times. The rearrangement uses TRBV11-2 and TRBJ1-1; possible D gene TRBD1, 5 bases. The CDR3 is made up of 13 amino acids. V shed 1 base and J shed 6 bases, with 9 bases lying between them. Germline loops: CDR1 SGHAT, CDR2 FQNNGV. The CDR3 nucleotides are TGTGCCAGCAGCTTAGGACAGTTCCCTGAAGCTTTCTTT. Amino acids: CASSLGQFPEAFF. Together with reference TRBV11-2 and TRBJ1-1, the CDR3 gives the full variable domain: EAGVAQSPRYKIIEKRQSVAFWCNPISGHATLYWYQQILGQGPKLLIQFQNNGVVDDSQLPKDRFSAERLKGVDSTLKIQPAKLEDSAVYLCASSLGQFPEAFFGQGTRLTVV.

This clonotype appeared many times. The chain joins TRBV6-1 to TRBJ1-5; a weak D match, TRBD1 (6 bases). The V end was cut by 9 bases, the J end by 0 bases, with 12 bases between. In germline, CDR1 is MNHNS, CDR2 SASEGT. The CDR3 loop spans 14 amino acids. The chain's CDR3 is CASATGSSNQPQHF. Written as DNA, the CDR3 is TGTGCCAGTGCCACAGGGTCTAGCAATCAGCCCCAGCATTTT.

In its sample, this clonotype was seen many times. The chain employs TRBV2 and TRBJ2-7; D ambiguous. The CDR3 contains 11 residues. Germline CDR1 is SNHLY and CDR2 is FYNNEI. V was cut by 7 bases and J by 4 bases, with 8 bases left in between. The CDR3 nucleotides read TGTGCCAGCATTATGGGGTACGAGCAGTACTTC. This gives the protein CASIMGYEQYF.

The chain is built from TRBV6-5 and TRBJ1-2; D call uncertain. This CDR3 comprises 15 residues. Germline V lookup: CDR1 MNHEY, CDR2 SVGAGI. V dropped 2 bases and J dropped 5 bases, with 15 bases sitting between them. For the CDR3, the DNA is TGTGCCAGCAGTTACCCCCTAGGCCGGAGGTATGGCTACACCTTC. Translating gives CASSYPLGRRYGYTF.

V and J are TRBV6-5 and TRBJ2-5; 9 bases fit TRBD1. The CDR3 length is 16 residues. V gave up 1 base and J gave up 5 bases; unmatched junction bases: 8. Per the germline V gene, CDR1 is MNHEY and CDR2 is SVGAGI. CDR3 in amino acids: CASSYFSGTGWETQYF. The CDR3 nucleotides read TGTGCCAGCAGTTACTTTTCCGGGACAGGGTGGGAGACCCAGTACTTC.